These T cell receptor beta chains were read from a single sample in a study of blood T cells in healthy people across ages. MiXCR, applied by TCRdb to the 5' RACE reads, yields one record per CDR3 protein. This table has around 1,800,000 distinct CDR3 sequences, around 42% appearing once. Sequencing was done on a sample of blood. The receptors here all came from a human donor in good health. The CDR3 runs from the conserved cysteine through the conserved F or W. Each record gives: V gene, J gene, D gene, clone size, CDR3 protein, CDR3 DNA. The D gene is left open where the match is weak. Size tells how often a clone was seen (once, few, many) or the class of an expanded clone, and some rows leave it out.

>TRBV7-2|TRBJ1-1|TRBD1|.
CASSIQGWRDTEAFF
TGTGCCAGCAGCATACAGGGGTGGAGGGACACTGAAGCTTTCTTT
>TRBV7-2|TRBJ2-7|.|.
CASSLGTSPYEQYF
TGTGCCAGCAGCCTAGGGACATCACCTTACGAGCAGTACTTC
>TRBV11-2|TRBJ2-7|.|many
CASSLGIPYEQYF
TGTGCCAGCAGCTTAGGTATCCCCTACGAGCAGTACTTC
>TRBV12-3/TRBV12-4|TRBJ2-1|.|.
CASSLGRGRQFF
TGTGCCAGCAGTTTGGGTAGGGGTAGGCAGTTCTTC
>TRBV2|TRBJ2-5|TRBD2|few
CASSGSRLAGEETQYF
TGTGCCAGCAGCGGGTCGCGACTAGCGGGGGAAGAGACCCAGTACTTC
>TRBV6-5|TRBJ1-3|.|.
CATGPGTDGNTIYF
TGTGCCACGGGCCCAGGGACGGATGGAAACACCATATATTTT
>TRBV5-1|TRBJ1-2|.|.
CASSLDRARFGGYTF
TGCGCCAGCAGCTTGGATAGGGCAAGGTTTGGTGGCTACACCTTC
>TRBV20-1|TRBJ2-5|TRBD2|.
CSARDLGTSGYQETQYF
TGCAGTGCTAGAGATCTTGGGACTAGCGGGTATCAAGAGACCCAGTACTTC
>TRBV4-3|TRBJ2-1|.|.
CASSQDSGYSIEQFF
TGCGCCAGCAGCCAAGACTCTGGGTATAGCATTGAGCAGTTCTTC
>TRBV20-1|TRBJ2-7|.|few
CSALGIFGRNEQYF
TGCAGTGCTCTAGGGATATTTGGAAGGAACGAGCAGTACTTC
>TRBV10-3|TRBJ1-3|.|once
CAISEAGISGNTIYF
TGTGCCATCAGTGAGGCGGGCATCTCTGGAAACACCATATATTTT
>TRBV29-1|TRBJ2-1|.|few
CSVEVRGDGHNEQFF
TGCAGCGTTGAGGTCAGGGGAGACGGCCACAATGAGCAGTTCTTC
>TRBV2|TRBJ2-7|.|.
CASITDIYEQYF
TGTGCCAGCATTACGGACATCTACGAGCAGTACTTC
>TRBV19|TRBJ1-2|.|.
CASSAEGWYGYTF
TGTGCCAGTTCAGCGGAGGGCTGGTATGGCTACACCTTC
>TRBV7-9|TRBJ2-1|.|.
CASSLALRDEQFF
TGTGCCAGCAGCTTAGCGCTAAGGGATGAGCAGTTCTTC